This T cell receptor (beta chain) was identified in a study of T cell responses to AZD1222 COVID-19 vaccine. TCRdb's table, derived via immunoSEQ multiplex PCR, lists solely in-frame clones and lacks some. The sample has roughly 140,000 clones; about 91% are singletons. Trimming stripped 0 bases from V and 7 bases from J, with 10 bases between. From germline, CDR1 is SGHRS and CDR2 YFSETQ. This CDR3 is built from 14 residues. This clonotype was obtained from an adult in good health. V usage is TRBV5-1 and J usage is TRBJ2-2, with D perhaps given as TRBD1 or TRBD2 (6 bases each). The source material was peripheral blood, sampled on day 0 of AZD1222 vaccination. CDR3 DNA: TGCGCCAGCAGCTTGGAGGGGGGATACGGGGAGCTGTTTTTT. It encodes CASSLEGGYGELFF.